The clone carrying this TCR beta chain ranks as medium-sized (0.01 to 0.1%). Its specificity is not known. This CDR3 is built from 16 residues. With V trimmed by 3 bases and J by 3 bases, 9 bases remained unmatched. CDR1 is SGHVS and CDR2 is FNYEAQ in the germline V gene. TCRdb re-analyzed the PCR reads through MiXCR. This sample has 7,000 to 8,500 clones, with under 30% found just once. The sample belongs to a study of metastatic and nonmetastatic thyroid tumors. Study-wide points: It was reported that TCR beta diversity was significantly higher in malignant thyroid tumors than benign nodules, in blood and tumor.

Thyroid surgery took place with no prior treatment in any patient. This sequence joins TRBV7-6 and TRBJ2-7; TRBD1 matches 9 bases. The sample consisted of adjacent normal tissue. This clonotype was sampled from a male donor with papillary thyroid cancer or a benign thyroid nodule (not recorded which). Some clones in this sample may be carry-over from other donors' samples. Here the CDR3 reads CASSFSRPGQGYEQYF. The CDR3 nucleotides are TGTGCCAGCAGCTTTTCCCGGCCGGGACAGGGCTACGAGCAGTACTTC.